The rows below give T cell receptor beta chains drawn from one sample of a study of cytomegalovirus exposure and HLA in healthy donors. TCRdb keeps only in-frame clones here, not all; method: immunoSEQ multiplex PCR. The data hold some 95,000 clones, with 55% to 80% observed a single time. Sequencing was done on a sample of PBMCs. Source of these receptors: a female donor in good health and CMV-seronegative. Each CDR3 is given with its conserved first and last residue. A D gene is named only where the DNA matches it firmly. Size values are once, few and many counts, or a class for expanded clones, and some rows have none.

j_call | d_call | v_call | clone_size | cdr3_nt | cdr3_aa
TRBJ1-2 | TRBD1 | TRBV11-3 | - | TGTGCCAGCAGCGCCCGGGACAGGGCCCGCGCCACCTATGGCTACACCTTC | CASSARDRARATYGYTF
TRBJ2-6 | - | TRBV21-1 | - | TGTGCCAGCAGCCCTTTAGGGACAGGGGCCGCGGGGGCCAACGTCCTGACTTTC | CASSPLGTGAAGANVLTF
TRBJ1-5 | - | TRBV7-9 | - | TGTGCCAGCAGCCCCTCCGGGGGTGCAAGCAATCAGCCCCAGCATTTT | CASSPSGGASNQPQHF
TRBJ2-5 | - | TRBV20-1 | - | TGCAGTGCTAGGGGTAGCGGGACCCAGTACTTC | CSARGSGTQYF
TRBJ2-7 | - | TRBV6-6 | - | TGTGCCAGCAGTTACACCGGACAGTCGTACGAGCAGTACTTC | CASSYTGQSYEQYF
TRBJ1-6 | TRBD1 | TRBV30 | - | TGTGCCTGGAGGTCCGGACAGGGCTCAGATAATTCACCCCTCCACTTT | CAWRSGQGSDNSPLHF
TRBJ2-1 | TRBD2 | TRBV27 | - | TGTGCCAGCAGTTTGTCGCGGGGGGGCCATGAGCAGTTCTTC | CASSLSRGGHEQFF
TRBJ2-1 | - | TRBV7-9 | once | TGTGCCAGCAGCTTAGTCACGAGTGATGAGCAGTTCTTC | CASSLVTSDEQFF
TRBJ2-3 | TRBD2 | TRBV19 | few | TGTGCCAGTAGTATAACTAGCGGGAGGCTCACAGATACGCAGTATTTT | CASSITSGRLTDTQYF
TRBJ1-5 | - | TRBV7-2 | - | TGTGCCAGCAGCTTCGGAGGGCGTCAGCCCCAGCATTTT | CASSFGGRQPQHF
TRBJ1-5 | - | TRBV30 | - | TGTGCCTGGAACCCGGGCGACAGCAGCAATCAGCCCCAGCATTTT | CAWNPGDSSNQPQHF
TRBJ2-5 | - | TRBV27 | - | TGTGCCAGCAGTTTTGAGCATGGTGCAGAGACCCAGTACTTC | CASSFEHGAETQYF
TRBJ2-5 | - | TRBV15 | - | TGTGCCACCAGCAGAGATCGGGGTAGGGGGGAGACCCAGTACTTC | CATSRDRGRGETQYF
TRBJ2-7 | TRBD2 | TRBV11-2 | few | TGTGCCAGCAGCTCGGCTGCGGGAGGGGCCTACGAGCAGTACTTC | CASSSAAGGAYEQYF
TRBJ2-7 | - | TRBV5-1 | - | TGCGCCAGCACGGAACTGTTGGGGAGCGAGCAGTACTTC | CASTELLGSEQYF
TRBJ1-1 | - | TRBV18 | - | TGTGCCAGCTCACCACAGGGGCCGAACACTGAAGCTTTCTTT | CASSPQGPNTEAFF
TRBJ2-3 | TRBD2 | TRBV7-6 | - | TGTGCCAGCAGCTTGACTAGCGGGTACAGCACAGATACGCAGTATTTT | CASSLTSGYSTDTQYF
TRBJ2-1 | TRBD2 | TRBV6-5 | - | TGTGCCAGCAGTTACACGGGAGGGCACAATGAGCAGTTCTTC | CASSYTGGHNEQFF
TRBJ2-5 | TRBD2 | TRBV28 | - | TGTGCCAGCAGTTTCGGGGGGATGCAAGAGACCCAGTACTTC | CASSFGGMQETQYF
TRBJ1-1 | TRBD1 | TRBV7-9 | - | TGTGCCAGCAGCTACGACAGGGACACTGAAGCTTTCTTT | CASSYDRDTEAFF
TRBJ2-7 | TRBD2 | TRBV6-5 | - | TGTGCCAGCAATCCTAGCGGGGCGAGCTCCTACGAGCAGTACTTC | CASNPSGASSYEQYF
TRBJ1-2 | - | TRBV6-5 | - | TGTGCCAGCAGACAGGACCTCAACTATGGCTACACCTTC | CASRQDLNYGYTF
TRBJ2-3 | - | TRBV29-1 | few | TGCAGCGGGCCAACACAGCCAGCCATCTCCACAGATACGCAGTATTTT | CSGPTQPAISTDTQYF
TRBJ1-6 | TRBD1 | TRBV4-3 | - | TGCGCCAGCAGCGCCGGACAGGGGGGGAATTCACCCCTCCACTTT | CASSAGQGGNSPLHF
TRBJ2-1 | TRBD2 | TRBV6-4 | - | TGTGCCAGCAGTGAGGGTGGTAGCGGGGACAATGAGCAGTTCTTC | CASSEGGSGDNEQFF
TRBJ1-2 | TRBD1 | TRBV7-2 | - | TGTGCCAGCAGCTTGGAGGGGGCGCTCGGCTATGGCTACACCTTC | CASSLEGALGYGYTF
TRBJ2-7 | TRBD1 | TRBV5-1 | - | TGCGCCAGCAGCTCTCCCTCCGGGACAGGGGGCTCGTACTCCTACGAGCAGTACTTC | CASSSPSGTGGSYSYEQYF
TRBJ2-7 | TRBD1 | TRBV6-1 | - | TGTGCCAGCAGCACCGGACAGGTCTCCTACGAGCAGTACTTC | CASSTGQVSYEQYF
TRBJ1-1 | - | TRBV30 | - | TGTGCCTGGAGTGTACTTGGTCTTCTCACTGAAGCTTTCTTT | CAWSVLGLLTEAFF
TRBJ2-1 | TRBD2 | TRBV6-5 | few | TGTGCCAGCAGTTACTCACGCGGGGGACTCTACAATGAGCAGTTCTTC | CASSYSRGGLYNEQFF
TRBJ2-7 | TRBD1 | TRBV7-9 | - | TGTGCCAGCAGCTTAGGGGCGGGACAGGGCTTACACGAGCAGTACTTC | CASSLGAGQGLHEQYF
TRBJ1-1 | - | TRBV6-5 | few | TGTGCCAGCAGCCCCCGGGTGTACACTGAAGCTTTCTTT | CASSPRVYTEAFF
TRBJ1-2 | - | TRBV2 | - | TGTGCCAGTACGGGGGAATATGGCTACACCTTC | CASTGEYGYTF
TRBJ2-3 | TRBD2 | TRBV5-1 | - | TGCGCCAGCAGCTTCGGCGGGGGAAGGACAGATACGCAGTATTTT | CASSFGGGRTDTQYF
TRBJ2-7 | TRBD1 | TRBV25-1 | - | TGTGCCAGCAGCCGATTAGGGACAGGGGATGGCGAGCAGTACTTC | CASSRLGTGDGEQYF
TRBJ2-1 | - | TRBV5-4 | once | TGTGCCAGCAGCTCTCCGGACTTGTATGAGCAGTTCTTC | CASSSPDLYEQFF
TRBJ1-1 | - | TRBV9 | - | TGTGCCAGCAGCGTAGGAGGCTCCGACACTGAAGCTTTCTTT | CASSVGGSDTEAFF
TRBJ2-3 | - | TRBV6-5 | few | TGTGCCAGCGCCAAGGGCGGGTCCACAGATACGCAGTATTTT | CASAKGGSTDTQYF
TRBJ1-2 | TRBD1 | TRBV11-2 | - | TGTGCCAGCAGCTTAGTCCCAGGGGGACCCGGCTACACCTTC | CASSLVPGGPGYTF
TRBJ2-7 | - | TRBV6-5 | - | TGTGCCACCATCGGTTTCTCCTACGAGCAGTACTTC | CATIGFSYEQYF
TRBJ2-7 | - | TRBV7-2 | - | TGTGCCAGCAGCTTAGCGGGAGGGACAAAATACGAGCAGTACTTC | CASSLAGGTKYEQYF
TRBJ2-5 | TRBD2 | TRBV30 | once | TGTGCCTGGAGTGTACTACTAGCGGGGAAAGAGACCCAGTACTTC | CAWSVLLAGKETQYF
TRBJ2-3 | TRBD1 | TRBV28 | once | TGTGCCAGCGGTACTACCAGGGGGGATACGCAGTATTTT | CASGTTRGDTQYF
TRBJ2-5 | - | TRBV27 | once | TGTGCCAGCAGTTCCTTCAGCGCTGGAACTCCCACCAGTCAGTACTTC | CASSSFSAGTPTSQYF
TRBJ2-5 | - | TRBV6-5 | few | TGTGCCAGCGTACGGACAGCTGAAGAGACCCAGTACTTC | CASVRTAEETQYF
TRBJ1-5 | - | TRBV4-1 | few | TGCGCCAGCAGCCAAGATAGGAGGCCGATTAATCAGCCCCAGCATTTT | CASSQDRRPINQPQHF
TRBJ2-7 | TRBD2 | TRBV7-9 | - | TGTGCCAGCAGCCGGGCAACGGGACTAGCCTACGAGCAGTACTTC | CASSRATGLAYEQYF
TRBJ1-6 | - | TRBV30 | - | TGTGCCTATGCATCGGAGAATAGGTCACCCCTCCACTTT | CAYASENRSPLHF
TRBJ2-1 | TRBD2 | TRBV6-4 | - | TGTGCCAGCAGCCCCGGACTAGCGGGACGAGGAGAGCAGTTCTTC | CASSPGLAGRGEQFF
TRBJ2-1 | - | TRBV4-3 | - | TGCGCCAGCAGCCAAGGGCAAGAACTATACAATGAGCAGTTCTTC | CASSQGQELYNEQFF